This T cell receptor beta chain was documented in a study of T-cell reconstitution after alpha-beta-depleted transplantation in children. Unique molecular identifiers were incorporated into the prepared TCRbeta library. TCRdb re-derived calls from the PCR reads in MiXCR, one entry per CDR3 protein. The data show 600,000 to 800,000 distinct CDR3 sequences, with less than 15% seen just once and 0.79% held by the top ten. V gave up 6 bases and J gave up 2 bases, with 14 bases separating them. The CDR3 is 14 amino acids. CDR1 is MNHEY and CDR2 is SMNVEV in the germline V gene (reference sequence). Study observations and caveats: At one year after transplant, newly produced T cells mostly accounted for T-cell counts and diversity. Surviving recipient T cells and thymic progenitors underlay high day-60 TCRbeta diversity in some patients. In patients about two months after transplant, alpha-beta T cells reportedly arose from several hundred expanded graft clones.

As for this clonotype: Its matching antigen is unknown.

This TCR derives from a girl aged 2-15 years with congenital amegakaryocytic thrombocytopenia, due to receive a stem cell transplant. The sample consisted of PBMCs, taken before TCRalphabeta/CD19-depleted stem cell transplant. V and J are TRBV27 and TRBJ2-7, with D unresolved. In nucleotides, the CDR3 is TGTGCCAGCAGCCCCAGGAGTAGCCCCTACGAGCAGTACTTC. Translating gives CASSPRSSPYEQYF.